Shown below are 22 T cell receptor beta chains from a single sample sequenced in a study of blood T cell repertoires in COVID-19. TCRdb's table, derived via immunoSEQ multiplex PCR, lists solely in-frame clones and lacks some. Of about 240,000 clones listed, around 88% are singletons. The sample taken for sequencing was PBMCs or T cells enriched from blood (not recorded which). These receptors were taken from a woman aged 30 to 39 who had recovered from COVID-19.

The chain joins TRBV5-1 to TRBJ1-4, with 7 positions matching TRBD1. J lost 6 bases, V lost 5 bases, and 4 bases had no gene match. The CDR3 loop spans 13 amino acids. Germline V gives CDR1 SGHRS, CDR2 YFSETQ. CDR3 sequence reads: CASRQGMDEKLFF. CDR3 coding DNA: TGCGCCAGCAGACAGGGGATGGATGAAAAACTGTTTTTT.

This chain links TRBV2 with TRBJ1-1; no reliable D call. Trimming cost V 3 bases and J 5 bases, with 19 bases left between them. The CDR3 is made up of 16 amino acids. Germline CDR1 SNHLY, CDR2 FYNNEI. In nucleotides, the CDR3 is TGTGCCAGCAGTGAGATTTCTAAGGGCCGGGGAACTGAAGCTTTCTTT. Protein product: CASSEISKGRGTEAFF.

In this sample, this clone turned up once. CDR3 nucleotides: TGTGCCAGCAGCTCATCCGGACAGCACGATATTGGAAACACCATATATTTT. It encodes CASSSSGQHDIGNTIYF. The chain recombines TRBV7-9 with TRBJ1-3, with D perhaps TRBD1 (6 bases). Looked up from germline, CDR1 is SEHNR and CDR2 is FQNEAQ (reference sequence). The ends were cut back, 4 bases at V and 3 bases at J, with 19 bases in the middle. The CDR3 is made up of 17 amino acids. The full variable domain, completed using reference TRBV7-9 and TRBJ1-3, is DTGVSQNPRHKITKRGQNVTFRCDPISEHNRLYWYRQTLGQGPEFLTYFQNEAQLEKSRLLSDRFSAERPKGSFSTLEIQRTEQGDSAMYLCASSSSGQHDIGNTIYFGEGSWLTVV.

This clone was picked up one time. V gene TRBV7-9 combines with J gene TRBJ2-6; tentative D call: TRBD1 (6 bases). Germline CDR1 SEHNR, CDR2 FQNEAQ (reference sequence). The CDR3 consists of 17 residues. Between the trimmed V and J ends, which lost 2 bases and 0 bases, there was a span of 11 bases. The chain's CDR3 is CASSLPDRNSGANVLTF. Written as DNA, the CDR3 is TGTGCCAGCAGCTTACCCGACAGGAACTCTGGGGCCAACGTCCTGACTTTC. The complete variable domain, with remaining parts taken from reference TRBV7-9 and TRBJ2-6, reads DTGVSQNPRHKITKRGQNVTFRCDPISEHNRLYWYRQTLGQGPEFLTYFQNEAQLEKSRLLSDRFSAERPKGSFSTLEIQRTEQGDSAMYLCASSLPDRNSGANVLTFGAGSRLTVL.

V and J are TRBV28 and TRBJ2-7, with 11 nucleotides matching TRBD2. The CDR3 totals 15 residues. Germline V CDR1 and CDR2: MDHEN, SYDVKM. V dropped 6 bases and J dropped 7; count of bases not matched to a gene: 11. CDR3 nucleotide sequence: TGTGCCAGCAGAGCCACTAGCGGGAGTCGGGGTGAGCAGTACTTC. It specifies CASRATSGSRGEQYF.

The V call is TRBV7-3, the J call TRBJ2-1; 10 nucleotides line up with TRBD2. Germline lookup yields CDR1 SGHTA and CDR2 FQGTGA. With 3 bases clipped from V and 8 bases from J, the junction kept 4 bases outside the gene matches. The CDR3 has 14 amino acids. The CDR3 spells CASSLSSGSYEQFF. The CDR3 DNA is TGTGCCAGCAGCTTGTCTAGCGGGAGTTATGAGCAGTTCTTC.

The chain combines TRBV6-2 or TRBV6-3 with TRBJ1-1, with D possibly matching TRBD1 (5 bases). The V gene lost 5 bases and the J gene lost 4 bases, with 20 bases spanning the gap. The CDR3 runs to 16 residues. Germline V gives CDR1 MNHEY, CDR2 SVGEGT. The CDR3, as DNA: TGTGCCAGCAGTACCGGGCGGGGACCCGGGAGCACTGAAGCTTTCTTT. Amino acids: CASSTGRGPGSTEAFF.

This clone appeared a single time. The chain employs TRBV5-6 and TRBJ1-3; D is uncertain. This CDR3 has 17 residues. The ends were cut back, 1 base at V and 0 bases at J, with 14 bases in the middle. Germline CDR1 reads SGHDT; CDR2 reads YYEEEE. CDR3 in DNA: TGTGCCAGCAGCTTGTACCCGGTCGTCGTCTCTGGAAACACCATATATTTT. Translated, it gives CASSLYPVVVSGNTIYF. The whole variable domain, remainder taken from reference TRBV5-6 and TRBJ1-3, is DAGVTQSPTHLIKTRGQQVTLRCSPKSGHDTVSWYQQALGQGPQFIFQYYEEEERQRGNFPDRFSGHQFPNYSSELNVNALLLGDSALYLCASSLYPVVVSGNTIYFGEGSWLTVV.

The CDR3 nucleotides are TGCGCCAGCAGCAGTGGACAGGGGGACGATCAGCCCCAGCATTTT. Protein: CASSSGQGDDQPQHF. The V gene is TRBV5-1, the J gene TRBJ1-5, with TRBD1 matching 10 bases. V shed 4 bases, J shed 5 bases, and the junction held 6 bases outside the gene matches. Germline V gene data show CDR1 as SGHRS and CDR2 as YFSETQ. This CDR3 region has 15 residues.

The rearrangement joins TRBV9 to TRBJ2-7; D is uncertain. CDR3 length equals 14 residues. CDR1 SGDLS and CDR2 YYNGEE come from the germline V gene. V lost 0 bases to trimming and J lost 4 bases, with 11 bases between them. CDR3 in amino acids: CASSVAQYGYEQYF. In DNA form, the CDR3 reads TGTGCCAGCAGCGTAGCCCAATACGGGTACGAGCAGTACTTC. Together with reference TRBV9 and TRBJ2-7, the CDR3 gives the full variable domain: DSGVTQTPKHLITATGQRVTLRCSPRSGDLSVYWYQQSLDQGLQFLIQYYNGEERAKGNILERFSAQQFPDLHSELNLSSLELGDSALYFCASSVAQYGYEQYFGPGTRLTVT.

This rearrangement joins TRBV28 to TRBJ1-1; D is unclear. The CDR3 has 15 amino acids. The germline V gene encodes CDR1 MDHEN and CDR2 SYDVKM. The V end lost 5 bases, the J end lost 1 base, and 14 bases lay between the germline ends. The CDR3 DNA reads as TGTGCCAGCAGTCTAAAACAGATAAAGAACACTGAAGCTTTCTTT. Its protein is CASSLKQIKNTEAFF.

This chain uses TRBV5-8 with TRBJ1-1, with unresolved D. Germline V CDR1 and CDR2: SGHTS, YDEGEE. The V and J ends lost 4 bases and 1 base respectively, with 8 bases between them. This CDR3 comprises 13 residues. The chain's CDR3 is CASSATENTEAFF. For the CDR3, the DNA is TGTGCCAGCAGCGCCACTGAGAACACTGAAGCTTTCTTT.

V gene TRBV23-1 combines with J gene TRBJ2-5; 7 bases match TRBD1. TRBV23-1 is sorted into the ORF group, with uncertain function. V was clipped by 6 bases and J by 5 bases; unmatched bases: 6. This CDR3 is 13 amino acids long. The CDR3 protein is CASRRDRWETQYF. Here the CDR3 DNA reads TGCGCCAGCAGAAGGGACAGATGGGAGACCCAGTACTTC.

This clone showed up just a few times. The chain couples TRBV18 to TRBJ2-5; 9 bases line up with TRBD2. CDR1 is KGHSH and CDR2 is LQKENI in the germline V gene. With V trimmed by 2 bases and J by 5 bases, 12 bases remained unmatched. The CDR3 is 17 residues long. CDR3 region: CASSPGAGGRAGETQYF. CDR3 sequence (DNA): TGTGCCAGCTCACCAGGAGCGGGAGGAAGGGCGGGCGAGACCCAGTACTTC. Using reference TRBV18 and TRBJ2-5 for the parts outside the CDR3, the full variable domain is NAGVMQNPRHLVRRRGQEARLRCSPMKGHSHVYWYRQLPEEGLKFMVYLQKENIIDESGMPKERFSAEFPKEGPSILRIQQVVRGDSAAYFCASSPGAGGRAGETQYFGPGTRLLVL.

V and J are TRBV18 and TRBJ1-4; 9 bases match TRBD1. CDR3 length: 14 residues. The germline gives CDR1 KGHSH, CDR2 LQKENI. Losses at the gene ends were 3 bases for V and 6 bases for J; bases not matched to a gene: 2. The CDR3 protein is CASSPRTGDEKLFF. CDR3 nucleotides: TGTGCCAGCTCACCGCGGACAGGGGATGAAAAACTGTTTTTT.

Only one count was recorded for this clone. V usage is TRBV29-1 and J usage is TRBJ1-1; D may be TRBD1 (6 bases). The CDR3 runs to 13 residues. Germline V lookup: CDR1 SQVTM, CDR2 ANQGSEA. V was trimmed by 2 bases and J by 5 bases, leaving 12 bases between them. CDR3 sequence reads: CSVEREGGTEAFF. In nucleotides, the CDR3 is TGCAGCGTTGAACGGGAGGGGGGAACTGAAGCTTTCTTT. The complete variable domain, with remaining parts taken from reference TRBV29-1 and TRBJ1-1, reads SAVISQKPSRDICQRGTSLTIQCQVDSQVTMMFWYRQQPGQSLTLIATANQGSEATYESGFVIDKFPISRPNLTFSTLTVSNMSPEDSSIYLCSVEREGGTEAFFGQGTRLTVV.

The chain is built from TRBV6-2 or TRBV6-3 and TRBJ1-3, with D maybe TRBD1 (5 bases). The V gene lost 2 bases and the J gene lost 0 bases, with 11 bases spanning the gap. Germline V CDR1 and CDR2: MNHEY, SVGEGT. This CDR3 region has 16 residues. The CDR3 is CASSYGQVRSGNTIYF. CDR3 DNA: TGTGCCAGCAGTTACGGACAAGTTCGCTCTGGAAACACCATATATTTT.

V usage is TRBV19 and J usage is TRBJ2-7; 9 positions match TRBD1. This CDR3 contains 16 residues. Germline trimming cut 6 bases from V and 0 bases from J; bases unmatched to any gene: 9. Germline V gene data show CDR1 as LNHDA and CDR2 as SQIVND (reference sequence). CDR3 residues: CASSTTGQGLSYEQYF. In DNA form, the CDR3 reads TGTGCCAGTAGCACCACGGGACAGGGACTCTCCTACGAGCAGTACTTC.

The V and J genes are TRBV7-3 and TRBJ2-1; 9 nucleotides match TRBD2. After removal of 5 bases from V and 7 bases from J, the junction contained 9 bases not matched to a gene. CDR3 length: 15 amino acids. Germline V gives CDR1 SGHTA, CDR2 FQGTGA. CDR3 protein: CASSQVAGDYNEQFF. Written as DNA, the CDR3 is TGTGCCAGCAGCCAGGTAGCGGGAGATTATAATGAGCAGTTCTTC.

The chain carries TRBV4-1 and TRBJ1-5; no firm D call. Trimming stripped 3 bases from V and 3 bases from J, with 9 bases between. The CDR3 runs to 14 residues. In germline, CDR1 is MGHRA, CDR2 YSYEKL. The CDR3 region is CASSQGWNNQPQHF. CDR3 in DNA: TGCGCCAGCAGCCAGGGCTGGAACAATCAGCCCCAGCATTTT.

In its sample, this clone was seen a few times. The CDR3 reads CASSMGQYYGYTF. CDR3 DNA sequence: TGTGCCAGTAGTATGGGACAGTACTATGGCTACACCTTC. The V and J genes are TRBV19 and TRBJ1-2, with 7 bases that match TRBD1. Germline CDR1 reads LNHDA; CDR2 reads SQIVND (reference sequence). This CDR3 comprises 13 residues. V lost 3 bases and J lost 3; bases outside the gene matches: 1.

The gene calls are TRBV7-9 and TRBJ2-2; D not resolved. This CDR3 has 17 residues. CDR1 SEHNR and CDR2 FQNEAQ come from the germline V gene (reference sequence). V was pared by 1 base and J by 7 bases, with 19 bases between. The CDR3 loop is CASSLGVVARGGGELFF. The CDR3, as DNA: TGTGCCAGCAGCTTAGGCGTCGTAGCCCGAGGTGGCGGGGAGCTGTTTTTT.